Below, 25 T cell receptor beta chains from the same sample are listed, as sequenced in a study of blood T cell repertoires in COVID-19. Sequencing used immunoSEQ multiplex PCR; TCRdb keeps in-frame clones, though not all of them. The sample holds 310,000 or so clones; about 89% are singletons and the top ten take under 8%. The material sequenced was peripheral blood. Receptor source: a man aged 18 to 30 who had recovered from COVID-19.

The sample holds a few counts of this clone. The chain couples TRBV6-5 to TRBJ1-1, with D unclear. Trimming removed 6 bases from V and 0 bases from J, with 8 bases in between. The germline V gene encodes CDR1 MNHEY and CDR2 SVGAGI. The CDR3 is made up of 13 amino acids. CDR3 in amino acids: CASRATVNTEAFF. The CDR3 DNA reads as TGTGCCAGCAGAGCTACAGTGAACACTGAAGCTTTCTTT.

The V gene is TRBV4-2, the J gene TRBJ2-7; TRBD2 agrees at 9 bases. Germline values: CDR1 LGHNA, CDR2 YNFKEQ. The length of the CDR3 is 15 residues. With V trimmed by 0 bases and J by 4 bases, 4 bases remained unmatched. CDR3 nucleotide sequence: TGTGCCAGCAGCCAAGATGGCGGGAGGGTGTACGAGCAGTACTTC. Its translation: CASSQDGGRVYEQYF.

The chain employs TRBV25-1 and TRBJ2-5, with D unresolved. This CDR3 contains 14 residues. Trimming stripped 0 bases from V and 0 bases from J, with 5 bases between. Germline lookup yields CDR1 MGHDK and CDR2 SYGVNS. The CDR3 DNA reads TGTGCCAGCAGTGAATATCGTGACCAAGAGACCCAGTACTTC. Protein: CASSEYRDQETQYF.

The CDR3 is CASSITGTGFSGNTIYF. CDR3 DNA: TGCGCCAGCAGCATTACCGGGACAGGGTTCTCTGGAAACACCATATATTTT. The chain carries TRBV5-1 and TRBJ1-3; 9 bases are a match to TRBD1. CDR3 length equals 17 residues. The junction had 8 bases not matched to a gene; V was cut back by 4 bases and J by 0 bases. Germline CDR1 reads SGHRS; CDR2 reads YFSETQ.

V gene TRBV5-6 combines with J gene TRBJ1-2; 9 nucleotides match TRBD1. Germline loops: CDR1 SGHDT, CDR2 YYEEEE. The CDR3 is made up of 15 amino acids. V was pared by 5 bases and J by 5 bases, with 10 bases of the junction left unmatched. DNA for the CDR3: TGTGCCAGCAGTTATAACAGGGGGCGCGGGTATGGCTACACCTTC. It encodes CASSYNRGRGYGYTF.

This clone was seen once. The J gene is TRBJ2-7, the V gene TRBV6-5; the D gene is possibly TRBD1 (6 bases). The ends were cut back, 0 bases at V and 5 bases at J, with 11 bases in the middle. The CDR3 consists of 14 residues. Germline V gene lookup returns CDR1 MNHEY and CDR2 SVGAGI. In DNA, the CDR3 is TGTGCCAGCAGTTACTCGATAGGGGGTAACGAGCAGTACTTC. It specifies CASSYSIGGNEQYF.

The CDR3 here is CASSIGTGPNYGYTF. DNA for the CDR3: TGCGCCAGCAGCATTGGGACAGGGCCTAACTATGGCTACACCTTC. V gene TRBV5-1 combines with J gene TRBJ1-2, with 9 bases identical to TRBD1. From germline, CDR1 is SGHRS and CDR2 YFSETQ. The CDR3 sequence is 15 residues long. V lost 4 bases and J lost 0; bases outside the gene matches: 4.

This clone was counted a few times. V is TRBV10-2 and J is TRBJ1-2, with 9 bases lining up with TRBD1. Trimming took 6 bases from V and 1 from J; bases not matched to a gene: 9. Germline values: CDR1 WSHSY, CDR2 SAAADI. This CDR3 comprises 16 residues. The CDR3 sequence is CASSQDRGGINYGYTF. In DNA, the CDR3 is TGCGCCAGCAGCCAGGACAGGGGAGGAATTAACTATGGCTACACCTTC.

This clone was counted between two and nine times. V is TRBV27 and J is TRBJ2-3; unclear D gene. Germline CDR1 MNHEY, CDR2 SMNVEV (reference sequence). Trimming removed 6 bases at V and 3 bases at J, with 7 bases between. This CDR3 contains 12 residues. Written as DNA, the CDR3 is TGTGCCAGCAGCCCCGGGACAGATACGCAGTATTTT. Protein: CASSPGTDTQYF.

On this clone itself: The sample carries other DNA sequences with the same CDR3. The rearrangement uses TRBV5-1 and TRBJ1-2; D perhaps matches TRBD1 (5 bases). CDR3 length: 13 amino acids. V lost 0 bases to trimming and J lost 6 bases, with 9 bases between them. Germline values: CDR1 SGHRS, CDR2 YFSETQ. Here the CDR3 DNA reads TGCGCCAGCAGCTTGGGCCAGGGAAATGGCTACACCTTC. As protein: CASSLGQGNGYTF. Looking up the rest from reference TRBV5-1 and TRBJ1-2 gives the full variable domain: KAGVTQTPRYLIKTRGQQVTLSCSPISGHRSVSWYQQTPGQGLQFLFEYFSETQRNKGNFPGRFSGRQFSNSRSEMNVSTLELGDSALYLCASSLGQGNGYTFGSGTRLTVV.

This clone came up once. V and J are TRBV18 and TRBJ2-5, with 7 bases lining up with TRBD1. The CDR3 is 13 amino acids. V shed 6 bases, J shed 0 bases, and the junction held 1 base outside the gene matches. Per germline, CDR1 KGHSH and CDR2 LQKENI. The CDR3 nucleotides are TGTGCCAGCTCTGGACAGGACCAAGAGACCCAGTACTTC. Its protein is CASSGQDQETQYF.

This clone was seen just once. The gene calls are TRBV6-5 and TRBJ1-1, with D perhaps TRBD1 (5 bases). The CDR3 is made up of 14 amino acids. CDR1 and CDR2 (germline): MNHEY, SVGAGI. V shed 4 bases and J shed 5 bases, with 14 bases lying between them. The CDR3 DNA follows: TGTGCCAGCAGTTCTCCGACAGTCGGAACTGAAGCTTTCTTT. This encodes CASSSPTVGTEAFF.

The rearrangement joins TRBV10-1 to TRBJ2-7; 9 bases match TRBD1. The CDR3 spans 13 residues. The J segment lost 7 bases and the V segment lost 10 bases, leaving 11 bases of the junction unmatched. Germline V gene sequence: CDR1 WNHNN, CDR2 SYGVQD (reference sequence). In nucleotides, the CDR3 is TGCGCCATTCCGGGACAGGGAGCAGGAGAGCAGTACTTC. Translating gives CAIPGQGAGEQYF.

This clone was seen only a few times. The gene calls are TRBV7-3 and TRBJ2-1; D may be TRBD2 (6 bases). The CDR3 runs 15 residues. Germline lookup yields CDR1 SGHTA and CDR2 FQGTGA. V lost 5 bases to trimming and J lost 9 bases, with 20 bases between them. The CDR3 nucleotides read TGTGCCAGCAGCACAAACGGGGGAGAAGCTGTTGAGCAGTTCTTC. Encoded protein: CASSTNGGEAVEQFF.

Of note for this clone: Sequence at one end of the junction differs from germline and may be a read error. The rearrangement uses TRBV7-9 and TRBJ2-3; D uncertain. Germline V lookup: CDR1 SEHNR, CDR2 FQNEAQ (reference sequence). The CDR3 runs 9 residues. The CDR3: CASSLTPGF. The CDR3 DNA reads as TGTGCCAGCAGCTTGACGCCGGGTTTT.

This chain connects TRBV6-5 to TRBJ2-7; 7 nucleotides align to TRBD1. The CDR3 spans 14 residues. The J segment lost 2 bases and the V segment lost 0 bases, leaving 1 base of the junction unmatched. Germline-derived CDR1 and CDR2 are MNHEY and SVGAGI. In DNA form, the CDR3 reads TGTGCCAGCAGTTACTCGGACAGGACCTACGAGCAGTACTTC. As protein: CASSYSDRTYEQYF.

The chain joins TRBV6-5 to TRBJ1-1, with a tentative D call TRBD1 (6 bases). CDR1 is MNHEY, CDR2 SVGAGI, per germline. The V and J ends lost 3 bases and 1 base respectively, with 9 bases between them. The CDR3 has 14 amino acids. The CDR3 sequence: CASSYGQWNTEAFF. In DNA form, the CDR3 reads TGTGCCAGCAGTTATGGACAGTGGAACACTGAAGCTTTCTTT.

This chain joins TRBV29-1 and TRBJ2-7; 10 nucleotides align to TRBD1. Per germline, CDR1 SQVTM and CDR2 ANQGSEA. The CDR3 has 16 amino acids. V was pared by 4 bases and J by 5 bases, with 14 bases of the junction left unmatched. CDR3 in amino acids: CSVGLDRGRASDEQYF. For the CDR3, the DNA is TGCAGCGTTGGGCTCGACAGGGGGCGAGCGTCGGACGAGCAGTACTTC.

This clone was seen once. V gene TRBV5-1 combines with J gene TRBJ1-6; D not resolved. From germline, CDR1 is SGHRS and CDR2 YFSETQ. The ends were cut back, 1 base at V and 8 bases at J, with 13 bases in the middle. This CDR3 has 15 residues. The CDR3 sequence is CASSLSGDGDSPLHF. The CDR3 region has the DNA TGCGCCAGCAGCTTGTCCGGGGATGGGGATTCACCCCTCCACTTT.

Remarks on this clone: Different DNA sequences within this sample yield the same CDR3. V gene TRBV5-1 combines with J gene TRBJ1-1; 7 positions agree with TRBD1. J was trimmed by 6 bases and V by 0 bases; bases with no gene match: 2. Germline V CDR1 and CDR2: SGHRS, YFSETQ. This CDR3 comprises 13 residues. The CDR3 loop is CASSLVQGAEAFF. Here the CDR3 DNA reads TGCGCCAGCAGCTTGGTTCAGGGGGCTGAAGCTTTCTTT.

This sequence joins TRBV7-2 and TRBJ2-7; tentatively, D is TRBD2 (5 bases). This CDR3 has 15 residues. Trimming pared 5 bases from V and 3 bases from J, leaving 17 bases between. Germline values: CDR1 SGHTA, CDR2 FQGNSA. CDR3 region: CASSASPYPFYEQYF. The CDR3 nucleotides read TGTGCCAGCAGCGCTAGCCCTTATCCTTTCTACGAGCAGTACTTC.

The V gene is TRBV5-6, the J gene TRBJ1-5; tentatively, D is TRBD1 (6 bases). The CDR3 spans 14 residues. Trimming removed 1 base at V and 3 bases at J, with 8 bases between. The germline V gene has CDR1 SGHDT and CDR2 YYEEEE. The DNA for the CDR3 is TGTGCCAGCAGCTTGAACAGGGACAATCAGCCCCAGCATTTT. Protein: CASSLNRDNQPQHF. The full variable domain, with the rest looked up from reference TRBV5-6 and TRBJ1-5, is DAGVTQSPTHLIKTRGQQVTLRCSPKSGHDTVSWYQQALGQGPQFIFQYYEEEERQRGNFPDRFSGHQFPNYSSELNVNALLLGDSALYLCASSLNRDNQPQHFGDGTRLSIL.

The rearrangement joins TRBV11-3 to TRBJ2-7; 9 nucleotides match TRBD1. The CDR3 runs to 15 residues. V lost 5 bases, J lost 1 base, and 6 bases stayed unmatched. The germline V gene has CDR1 SGHNT and CDR2 YENEEA. The CDR3 spells CASSPGQGKSYEQYF. CDR3 bases: TGTGCCAGCAGCCCGGGACAGGGAAAGTCCTACGAGCAGTACTTC.

The V gene is TRBV10-3, the J gene TRBJ1-4; 9 nucleotides agree with TRBD1. Germline trimming cut 4 bases from V and 3 bases from J; bases unmatched to any gene: 9. The V gene's germline CDR1 is ENHRY and CDR2 SYGVKD. This CDR3 comprises 17 residues. CDR3 loop: CAISATGTGRPNEKLFF. In DNA, the CDR3 is TGTGCCATCAGTGCCACCGGGACAGGGAGGCCTAATGAAAAACTGTTTTTT.

This chain joins TRBV27 and TRBJ2-7, with D possibly TRBD1 on 5 matching bases. V lost 3 bases, J lost 2 bases, and 11 bases lay in between. The CDR3 has 14 residues. CDR1 and CDR2 from the germline V gene are MNHEY and SMNVEV (reference sequence). CDR3 coding DNA: TGTGCCAGCAGTTTCTTCGACAGTGCCTACGAGCAGTACTTC. It is translated as CASSFFDSAYEQYF.